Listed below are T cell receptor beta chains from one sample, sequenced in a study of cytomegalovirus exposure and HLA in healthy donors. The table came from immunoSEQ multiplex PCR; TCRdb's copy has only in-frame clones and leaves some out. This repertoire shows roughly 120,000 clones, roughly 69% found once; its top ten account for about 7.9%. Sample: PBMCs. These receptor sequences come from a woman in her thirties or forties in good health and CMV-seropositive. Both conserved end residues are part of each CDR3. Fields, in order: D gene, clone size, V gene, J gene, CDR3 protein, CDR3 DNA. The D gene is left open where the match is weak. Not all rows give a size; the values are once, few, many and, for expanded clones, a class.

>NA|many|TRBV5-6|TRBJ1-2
CASSLAGSYTF
TGTGCCAGCAGCTTGGCGGGTAGCTACACCTTC
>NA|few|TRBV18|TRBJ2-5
CASSPGGSETQYF
TGTGCCAGCTCACCTGGGGGGTCAGAGACCCAGTACTTC
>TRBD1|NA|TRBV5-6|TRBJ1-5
CASSLQGAFQPQHF
TGTGCCAGCAGTTTACAGGGGGCGTTTCAGCCCCAGCATTTT
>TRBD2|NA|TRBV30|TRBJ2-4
CAWNCRPAGGVIQYF
TGTGCCTGGAATTGTCGACCGGCGGGAGGTGTCATTCAGTACTTC
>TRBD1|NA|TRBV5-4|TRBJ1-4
CASSQDRLDEKLFF
TGTGCCAGCAGCCAGGACAGGCTGGATGAAAAACTGTTTTTT
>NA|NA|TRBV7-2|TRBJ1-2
CASSPNKGDGYTF
TGTGCCAGCAGCCCTAACAAAGGGGATGGCTACACCTTC
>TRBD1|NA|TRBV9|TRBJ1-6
CASSPGQLNSPLHF
TGTGCCAGCAGCCCGGGACAGCTTAATTCACCCCTCCACTTT
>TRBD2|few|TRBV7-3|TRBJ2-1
CASSPGTNTYNEQFF
TGTGCCAGCAGCCCCGGGACTAACACCTACAATGAGCAGTTCTTC
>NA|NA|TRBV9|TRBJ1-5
CASSVGAYQPQHF
TGTGCCAGCAGCGTTGGGGCTTATCAGCCCCAGCATTTT
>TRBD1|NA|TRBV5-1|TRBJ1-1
CASSPGQGLDTEAFF
TGCGCCAGCAGCCCGGGACAGGGATTGGACACTGAAGCTTTCTTT
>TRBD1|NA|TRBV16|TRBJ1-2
CASSQSGQGSHYGYTF
TGTGCCAGCAGCCAAAGTGGACAGGGGTCCCACTATGGCTACACCTTC
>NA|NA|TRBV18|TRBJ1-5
CASSGGGNQPQHF
TGTGCCAGCTCAGGGGGGGGCAATCAGCCCCAGCATTTT
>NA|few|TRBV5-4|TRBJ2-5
CASSLTEYQETQYF
TGTGCCAGCAGCTTGACCGAGTACCAAGAGACCCAGTACTTC
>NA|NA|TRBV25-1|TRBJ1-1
CASSEKNIGGRRAFF
TGTGCCAGCAGTGAAAAAAATATAGGAGGGCGTCGGGCTTTCTTT
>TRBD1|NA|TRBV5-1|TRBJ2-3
CASSWGTGGSHTQYF
TGCGCCAGCAGCTGGGGGACAGGTGGGTCCCATACGCAGTATTTT
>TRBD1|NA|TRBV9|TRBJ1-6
CASSVTGTETSLHF
TGTGCCAGCAGCGTCACCGGGACAGAAACGTCCCTCCACTTT
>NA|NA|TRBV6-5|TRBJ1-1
CASSRNRDTEAFF
TGTGCCAGCAGTCGGAACAGGGACACTGAAGCTTTCTTT
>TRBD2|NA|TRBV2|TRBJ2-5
CASSEASGGETQYF
TGTGCCAGCAGTGAGGCTAGCGGGGGAGAGACCCAGTACTTC
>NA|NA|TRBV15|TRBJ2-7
CATSRVGGGYEQYF
TGTGCCACCAGCAGAGTCGGGGGAGGCTACGAGCAGTACTTC
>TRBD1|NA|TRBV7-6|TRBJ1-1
CASSSGGYTEAFF
TGTGCCAGCAGCTCAGGGGGCTACACTGAAGCTTTCTTT
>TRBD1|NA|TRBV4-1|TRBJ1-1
CASSDSGTVEAFF
TGCGCCAGCAGCGATTCCGGGACAGTTGAAGCTTTCTTT
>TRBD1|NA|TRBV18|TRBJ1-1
CASSPRTGDAEAFF
TGTGCCAGCTCACCACGGACAGGCGACGCAGAAGCTTTCTTT
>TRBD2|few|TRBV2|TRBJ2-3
CASSDPSGGAYTQYF
TGTGCCAGCAGTGATCCTAGCGGGGGGGCCTATACGCAGTATTTT
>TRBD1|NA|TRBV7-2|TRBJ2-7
CASSLRAGATGGSYEQYF
TGTGCCAGCAGCTTAAGGGCCGGGGCAACAGGGGGTTCGTACGAGCAGTACTTC
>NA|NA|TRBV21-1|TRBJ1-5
CASSKRQGACYSNQPQHF
TGTGCCAGCAGCAAACGACAGGGGGCCTGCTATAGCAATCAGCCCCAGCATTTT
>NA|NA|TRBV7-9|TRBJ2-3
CASSLGGRTDTQYF
TGTGCCAGCAGCTTAGGGGGGCGCACAGATACGCAGTATTTT
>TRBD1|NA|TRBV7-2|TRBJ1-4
CASSQVDRGPFNEKLFF
TGTGCCAGCAGCCAGGTGGACAGGGGGCCATTTAATGAAAAACTGTTTTTT
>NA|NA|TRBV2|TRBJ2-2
CASSDLDRNTGELFF
TGTGCCAGCAGTGACTTGGACAGAAACACCGGGGAGCTGTTTTTT
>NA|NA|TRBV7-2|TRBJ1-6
CASSSHREAPLHF
TGTGCCAGCAGCTCCCACAGGGAAGCACCCCTCCACTTT
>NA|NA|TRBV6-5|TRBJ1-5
CASSFGQTQPQHF
TGTGCCAGCAGTTTTGGACAGACCCAGCCCCAGCATTTT
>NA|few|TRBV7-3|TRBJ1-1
CASSPQANTEAFF
TGTGCCAGCAGCCCACAGGCGAACACTGAAGCTTTCTTT
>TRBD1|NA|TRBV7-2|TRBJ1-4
CASSLYIGQGVLFF
TGTGCCAGCAGCTTATATATCGGACAGGGAGTACTGTTTTTT
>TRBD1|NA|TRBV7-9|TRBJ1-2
CASSPDPGQGINGYTF
TGTGCCAGCAGCCCCGACCCGGGACAGGGGATCAATGGCTACACCTTC
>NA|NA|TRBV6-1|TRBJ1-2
CASSEVMDSRNYGYTF
TGTGCCAGCAGTGAAGTGATGGACAGTAGGAACTATGGCTACACCTTC
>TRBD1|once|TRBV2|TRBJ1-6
CASSEDGQGAENSPLHF
TGTGCCAGCAGTGAAGATGGACAGGGGGCAGAGAATTCACCCCTCCACTTT
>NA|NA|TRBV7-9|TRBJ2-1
CASSPNYGGTNEQFF
TGTGCCAGCAGCCCCAATTACGGGGGAACGAATGAGCAGTTCTTC
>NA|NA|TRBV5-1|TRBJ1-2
CASSRPGGEYGYTF
TGCGCCAGCAGCCGACCCGGGGGGGAATATGGCTACACCTTC
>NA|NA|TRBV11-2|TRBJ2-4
CASSFSRGENIQYF
TGTGCCAGCAGCTTTTCCAGGGGGGAAAACATTCAGTACTTC
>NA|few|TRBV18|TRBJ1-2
CASSSLLGAEGYTF
TGTGCCAGCTCATCCCTTTTAGGCGCGGAAGGCTACACCTTC
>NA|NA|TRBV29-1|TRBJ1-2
CSVGVSGADGYTF
TGCAGCGTTGGGGTCTCAGGGGCCGATGGCTACACCTTC
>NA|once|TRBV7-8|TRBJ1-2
CASSLAGTLYGYTF
TGTGCCAGCAGCTTAGCAGGGACACTCTATGGCTACACCTTC
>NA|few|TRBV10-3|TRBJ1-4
CAISEPDQNEKLFF
TGTGCCATCAGTGAGCCAGATCAGAATGAAAAACTGTTTTTT
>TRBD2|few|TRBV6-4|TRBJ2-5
CASSTPGTSGEETQYF
TGTGCCAGCAGTACCCCCGGGACTAGCGGGGAAGAGACCCAGTACTTC
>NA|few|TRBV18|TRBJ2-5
CASSPRGSETQYF
TGTGCCAGCTCACCAAGGGGGTCAGAGACCCAGTACTTC
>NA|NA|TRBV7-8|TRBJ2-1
CASSLGGPNEQFF
TGTGCCAGCAGCTTAGGAGGGCCCAATGAGCAGTTCTTC
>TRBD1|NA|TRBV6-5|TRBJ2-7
CASSYSKTGASYEQYF
TGTGCCAGCAGTTACTCGAAAACAGGGGCCTCCTACGAGCAGTACTTC